The sequence of this TCR beta chain was determined in a study of early T cells in non-severe SARS-CoV-2 infection. Study context: Bulk RNA isolated from unsorted whole blood underwent sequencing; chains were not paired.

Attached unique molecular identifiers marked individual cDNA molecules. TCRdb reprocessed the 5' RACE reads with MiXCR, giving one entry per CDR3 protein. The sample yields roughly 75,000 distinct CDR3 sequences, roughly a sixth seen once. The germline V gene has CDR1 SGHNT and CDR2 YYREEE (reference sequence). The CDR3 has 14 amino acids. The trim removed 1 base at V and 3 bases at J, leaving 2 bases unmatched. On this clonotype: Its matching antigen is unknown.

Study outcomes and limitations: Lookups in VDJdb leaned toward anti-spike CD8 responses and missed private and CD4 specificities.

The sample taken for sequencing was whole blood. This TCR was sampled from an adult who was a healthcare worker with PCR-confirmed SARS-CoV-2 infection or an uninfected control (not recorded which). The J gene is TRBJ1-2, the V gene TRBV5-4, with TRBD1 matching over 8 bases. The CDR3 protein is CASSLQGADYGYTF. The CDR3 DNA reads TGTGCCAGCAGCTTGCAGGGGGCGGACTATGGCTACACCTTC.